The present entry profiles one T cell receptor beta chain with its context. This record belongs to a study of Graves' ophthalmopathy and Graves' hyperthyroidism. RNA transcripts provided the template for amplifying TCR beta CDR3 regions. Investigators did first-round RT-PCR with HTBI primers, then second-round multiplex PCR. MiXCR, applied by TCRdb to the multiplex PCR reads, yields one record per CDR3 protein. The sample lists hundreds of thousands of distinct CDR3 sequences, approximately 42% seen once, with around 47% in the top ten. Germline CDR1 and CDR2: SNHLY and FYNNEI. V was trimmed by 4 bases and J by 4 bases, leaving 7 bases between them. This CDR3 is 12 amino acids long.

The sample comprised peripheral blood. The clonotype was recovered from an adult man with Graves' ophthalmopathy. The rearrangement links TRBV2 to TRBJ2-5; no definite D call. The CDR3 is CASSVRRETQYF. CDR3 DNA sequence: TGTGCCAGCAGTGTTAGGCGAGAGACCCAGTACTTC.